This T cell receptor beta chain was observed in a study of radiotherapy plus CTLA-4 blockade in lung cancer. About this clone itself: The target antigen is unknown.

Measured with immunoSEQ multiplex PCR; TCRdb has only the in-frame clones, and not every one. Of about 76,000 clones detected, around 76% appear once; the ten largest clones hold about 20%. V gave up 7 bases and J gave up 6 bases, with 19 bases separating them. This CDR3 has 14 residues. The germline V gene has CDR1 SGHTA and CDR2 FQGNSA. Whole-study findings and limits: How blood T cell clones changed early, along with interferon-beta, reportedly forecast response best. Tumor-origin TCR clones grew in blood after radiotherapy plus ipilimumab.

The material was peripheral blood, obtained from a patient treated with radiotherapy plus ipilimumab. This chain connects TRBV7-2 to TRBJ2-7, with D possibly matching TRBD2 (6 bases). This TCR came from a human donor with non-small cell lung cancer whose response to radiotherapy plus ipilimumab could not be evaluated. Some clones in this sample may be carry-over from other donors' samples. CDR3 nucleotides: TGTGCCAGCACCCATGGCGGGGTCGGAGTCGAGCAGTACTTC. Residues: CASTHGGVGVEQYF.